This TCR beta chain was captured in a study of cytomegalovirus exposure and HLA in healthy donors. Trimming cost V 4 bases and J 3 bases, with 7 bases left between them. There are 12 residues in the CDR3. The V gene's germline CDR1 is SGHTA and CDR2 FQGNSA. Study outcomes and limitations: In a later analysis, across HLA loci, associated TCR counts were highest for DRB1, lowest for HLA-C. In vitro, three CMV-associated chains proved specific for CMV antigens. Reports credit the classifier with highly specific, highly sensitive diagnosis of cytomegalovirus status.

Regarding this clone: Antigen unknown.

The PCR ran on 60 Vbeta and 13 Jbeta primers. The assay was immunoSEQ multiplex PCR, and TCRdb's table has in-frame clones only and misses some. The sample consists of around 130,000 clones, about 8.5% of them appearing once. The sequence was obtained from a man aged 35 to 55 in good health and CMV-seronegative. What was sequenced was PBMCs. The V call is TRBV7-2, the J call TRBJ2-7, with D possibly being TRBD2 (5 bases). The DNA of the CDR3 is TGTGCCAGCAGCTGGGGAGACTACGAGCAGTACTTC. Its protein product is CASSWGDYEQYF.